These T cell receptor beta chains were read from a single sample in a study of blood T cell repertoires in COVID-19. Clones were sequenced by immunoSEQ multiplex PCR, and TCRdb holds only the in-frame ones, with some missing. The data hold around 310,000 clones, with 89% observed a single time. Sample: PBMCs or T cells enriched from blood (not recorded which). All receptors come from a woman between 25 and 40 years old who had recovered from COVID-19. Both conserved end residues are part of each CDR3. The D gene is left open where the match is weak. Clone size is not always given. Where it is, it says once, few, many or a class for expanded clones.

>TRBV13|TRBJ2-3|.|TRBD1
CASSPNRGDTQYF
TGTGCCAGCAGCCCAAACAGGGGAGATACGCAGTATTTT
>TRBV6-5|TRBJ1-2|.|.
CASSYEVGAIYGYTF
TGTGCCAGCAGTTATGAGGTTGGGGCGATCTATGGCTACACCTTC
>TRBV9|TRBJ2-7|once|.
CASSPRASYEQYF
TGTGCCAGCAGCCCGCGGGCTTCCTACGAGCAGTACTTC
>TRBV18|TRBJ2-7|once|.
CASSRGVGQRNEQYF
TGTGCCAGCTCACGGGGTGTCGGACAGAGGAACGAGCAGTACTTC
>TRBV12-5|TRBJ1-2|.|TRBD1
CASGFDRVVGYTF
TGTGCTAGTGGTTTCGACAGGGTTGTCGGCTACACCTTC
>TRBV19|TRBJ1-1|.|TRBD1
CASGDRGQHAFF
TGTGCCAGTGGGGACAGGGGCCAACATGCTTTCTTT
>TRBV4-1|TRBJ1-2|.|TRBD1
CASSQAIQGARGYGYTF
TGCGCCAGCAGCCAAGCGATTCAGGGGGCGCGAGGCTATGGCTACACCTTC
>TRBV2|TRBJ1-6|.|.
CASSEGRDSPLHF
TGTGCCAGCAGTGAAGGCAGGGATTCACCCCTCCACTTT
>TRBV28|TRBJ2-2|.|TRBD1
CASSRQGKGTRELFF
TGTGCCAGCAGCCGACAGGGTAAGGGCACCCGGGAGCTGTTTTTT
>TRBV2|TRBJ1-5|.|.
CASSVEGVNQPQHF
TGTGCCAGCAGTGTTGAGGGGGTCAATCAGCCCCAGCATTTT
>TRBV27|TRBJ1-1|.|.
CASSPGTSGTEAFF
TGTGCCAGCAGTCCTGGGACTTCGGGGACTGAAGCTTTCTTT
>TRBV19|TRBJ2-7|.|TRBD1
CASSPNPGQGVYEQYF
TGTGCCAGTAGTCCCAACCCGGGACAGGGGGTCTACGAGCAGTACTTC
>TRBV7-9|TRBJ1-2|.|.
CASWAYYGYTF
TGTGCCAGCTGGGCTTACTATGGCTACACCTTC
>TRBV4-1|TRBJ2-2|.|.
CASSPGIMNTGELFF
TGCGCCAGCAGCCCCGGGATCATGAACACCGGGGAGCTGTTTTTT
>TRBV18|TRBJ1-5|few|.
CASSPGRGGNQPQHF
TGTGCCAGCTCGCCAGGGCGGGGCGGCAATCAGCCCCAGCATTTT
>TRBV21-1|TRBJ1-5|.|.
CASSNGTDDNQPQHF
TGTGCCAGCAGCAATGGGACAGATGACAATCAGCCCCAGCATTTT
>TRBV5-1|TRBJ2-3|.|.
CASSTGQGGPDTQYF
TGCGCCAGCAGCACCGGACAGGGAGGGCCAGATACGCAGTATTTT
>TRBV3-1/TRBV3-2|TRBJ2-1|.|.
CASSQVSGNEQFF
TGTGCCAGCAGCCAAGTTTCAGGCAATGAGCAGTTCTTC
>TRBV5-4|TRBJ2-1|.|TRBD2
CASSLLAPAYNEQFF
TGTGCCAGCAGCTTACTAGCGCCCGCCTACAATGAGCAGTTCTTC
>TRBV3-1/TRBV3-2|TRBJ1-4|.|.
CASSQAPATNEKLFF
TGTGCCAGCAGCCAAGCGCCAGCAACTAATGAAAAACTGTTTTTT
>TRBV6-5|TRBJ1-5|.|.
CASSYAGNQPQHF
TGTGCCAGCAGTTATGCAGGGAACCAGCCCCAGCATTTT
>TRBV2|TRBJ2-5|.|TRBD2
CASSVEGLAGAETQYF
TGTGCCAGCAGTGTTGAGGGACTAGCGGGAGCAGAGACCCAGTACTTC
>TRBV5-4|TRBJ2-1|.|TRBD2
CASSLSYGTTYNEQFF
TGTGCCAGCAGCTTATCATACGGGACTACCTACAATGAGCAGTTCTTC
>TRBV6-5|TRBJ2-2|.|.
CASSYALGVTGELFF
TGTGCCAGCAGTTACGCGCTAGGGGTAACCGGGGAGCTGTTTTTT
>TRBV2|TRBJ2-1|once|TRBD2
CASSGGLAGVNEQFF
TGTGCCAGCAGTGGGGGGCTAGCGGGAGTAAATGAGCAGTTCTTC
>TRBV5-1|TRBJ1-4|.|TRBD1
CASSPRQGATNEKLFF
TGCGCCAGCAGCCCCAGGCAGGGGGCAACTAATGAAAAACTGTTTTTT
>TRBV6-5|TRBJ1-1|.|TRBD1
CASSYSGQAGTEAFF
TGTGCCAGCAGTTACTCCGGACAGGCGGGGACTGAAGCTTTCTTT
>TRBV19|TRBJ1-5|once|.
CASSMGGRRANQPQHF
TGTGCCAGTAGTATGGGTGGAAGGAGGGCCAATCAGCCCCAGCATTTT
>TRBV15|TRBJ1-5|few|.
CATSRDLGRNQPQHF
TGTGCCACCAGCAGAGATCTCGGGAGAAATCAGCCCCAGCATTTT
>TRBV19|TRBJ1-1|.|.
CASSIGRDTEAFF
TGTGCCAGTAGTATTGGTCGGGACACTGAAGCTTTCTTT
>TRBV19|TRBJ1-1|.|.
CASRFAGGDTEAFF
TGTGCCAGTAGATTTGCGGGGGGTGACACTGAAGCTTTCTTT
>TRBV27|TRBJ1-1|.|.
CASTPHRSNTEAFF
TGTGCCAGCACTCCACACCGATCGAACACTGAAGCTTTCTTT
>TRBV3-1/TRBV3-2|TRBJ1-5|.|TRBD1
CASSPGTAANNQPQHF
TGTGCCAGCAGCCCTGGGACAGCCGCGAACAATCAGCCCCAGCATTTT
>TRBV30|TRBJ1-4|.|.
CAWTATNEKLFF
TGTGCCTGGACCGCAACTAATGAAAAACTGTTTTTT
>TRBV6-5|TRBJ2-6|.|.
CASSRGTGANVLTF
TGTGCCAGCAGTAGGGGAACTGGGGCCAACGTCCTGACTTTC
>TRBV5-1|TRBJ2-7|few|TRBD1
CASSFSDRIYEQYF
TGCGCCAGCAGCTTTTCGGACAGGATCTACGAGCAGTACTTC
>TRBV3-1/TRBV3-2|TRBJ2-7|once|TRBD2
CASSPSGLPYEQYF
TGTGCCAGCAGCCCTAGCGGGCTACCCTACGAGCAGTACTTC
>TRBV5-4|TRBJ1-4|.|TRBD1
CASSSVRQGSNEKLFF
TGTGCCAGCAGCTCGGTTAGACAGGGCTCAAATGAAAAACTGTTTTTT
>TRBV5-6|TRBJ1-2|.|TRBD1
CASSKDRGFSDYGYTF
TGTGCCAGCAGTAAGGACAGGGGCTTCTCGGACTATGGCTACACCTTC
>TRBV12-3/TRBV12-4|TRBJ2-1|.|.
CASSLVGDNEQFF
TGTGCCAGCAGTTTAGTAGGGGACAATGAGCAGTTCTTC